Listed here are 2 T cell receptor beta chains from one sample, sequenced in a study of blood T cell repertoires in COVID-19. TCRdb's table, derived via immunoSEQ multiplex PCR, lists solely in-frame clones and lacks some. The sample has fewer than 150,000 clones; 70% to 80% are singletons. The sample comprised peripheral blood. The receptors come from a human donor in a cohort sampled during active COVID-19.

The V and J genes are TRBV6-1 and TRBJ1-2; maybe TRBD1 (6 bases). V lost 3 bases and J lost 8, with 13 bases in between. The germline V gene encodes CDR1 MNHNS and CDR2 SASEGT. CDR3 length equals 13 residues. The CDR3 reads CASSDRLQGGYTF. CDR3 DNA sequence: TGTGCCAGCAGTGACAGACTCCAGGGGGGCTACACCTTC.

The chain employs TRBV2 and TRBJ2-2; D remains ambiguous. The ends were cut back, 2 bases at V and 7 bases at J, with 14 bases in the middle. Germline CDR1 reads SNHLY; CDR2 reads FYNNEI. The CDR3 is 15 residues long. CDR3 in amino acids: CASSERSDGGGELFF. The CDR3 DNA sequence: TGTGCCAGCAGTGAAAGGTCAGATGGCGGCGGGGAGCTGTTTTTT.